This passage covers 12 T cell receptor beta chains from one sample sequenced in a study of metastatic and nonmetastatic thyroid tumors (TCRdb year 2020). No patient had received any treatment before thyroid surgery. Receptor libraries were prepared by PCR. Instrument on record: Illumina HiSeq 4000. TCRdb passed the public sequencing reads through fastp at Q25 and MiXCR, retaining productive beta sequences. For this sample the table gives under 15,000 clones, of which about 33% were detected only once. The top ten clonotypes cover roughly 12% of the sample. The sequencing input was tumor tissue. Source of these receptors: a female donor with papillary thyroid cancer or a benign thyroid nodule (not recorded which). Some clones in this sample may be carry-over from other donors' samples.

This clone was recorded only once. This chain joins TRBV30 and TRBJ2-1, with 16 bases aligning to TRBD2. This CDR3 comprises 15 residues. The ends lost 3 bases at V and 9 bases at J; junction bases unmatched: 5. Per the germline V gene, CDR1 is GTSNPN and CDR2 is SVGIG (reference sequence). The CDR3 region has the DNA TGTGCCTGGAGACCCGGGACTAGCGGGAGGGGTGAGCAGTTCTTC. Translation gives CAWRPGTSGRGEQFF.

This sequence joins TRBV20-1 and TRBJ1-5; a weak D match, TRBD1 (5 bases). This CDR3 contains 14 residues. The V end lost 0 bases, the J end lost 12 bases, and 18 bases lay between the germline ends. Looked up from germline, CDR1 is DFQATT and CDR2 is SNEGSKA (reference sequence). As DNA, the CDR3 is TGCAGTGCTAGAGATAGGGGCCCAACGGGGCTCCAGCATTTT. Protein: CSARDRGPTGLQHF.

The sample holds a few counts of this clone. J is TRBJ2-6 and V is TRBV6-2 or TRBV6-3; D unresolved. This CDR3 has 15 residues. Germline CDR1 MNHEY, CDR2 SVGEGT. V was pared by 8 bases and J by 11 bases, with 22 bases between. CDR3 sequence reads: CASGTDESGSDVLTF. CDR3 bases: TGTGCCAGCGGAACAGACGAGTCTGGGTCCGACGTCCTGACTTTC.

The CDR3: CAWSVGGAGEAFF. CDR3 nucleotide sequence: TGTGCCTGGAGTGTAGGGGGGGCCGGCGAAGCTTTCTTT. The rearrangement links TRBV30 to TRBJ1-1; D may be TRBD1 (6 bases). CDR3 length: 13 residues. Germline values: CDR1 GTSNPN, CDR2 SVGIG (reference sequence). Trimming stripped 0 bases from V and 8 bases from J, with 13 bases between.

The genes are TRBV20-1 and TRBJ1-1, with D uncertain. Germline CDR1 is DFQATT and CDR2 is SNEGSKA (reference sequence). CDR3 length: 12 residues. V was clipped by 6 bases and J by 6 bases, with 14 bases between them. The CDR3 nucleotides read TGCAGTGCAGGAGATCGGAGGGCTGAAGCTTTCTTT. This encodes CSAGDRRAEAFF.

The rearrangement links TRBV2 to TRBJ2-7, with 10 bases lining up with TRBD2. Germline CDR1 SNHLY, CDR2 FYNNEI. With 0 bases clipped from V and 4 bases from J, the junction kept 18 bases outside the gene matches. The CDR3 totals 20 residues. The CDR3 protein is CASSEAQTARLSSGRYEQYF. CDR3 bases: TGTGCCAGCAGTGAAGCGCAGACAGCCCGACTGTCTAGCGGGAGATACGAGCAGTACTTC. The full variable domain, in which reference TRBV2 and TRBJ2-7 provide the parts outside the CDR3, is EPEVTQTPSHQVTQMGQEVILRCVPISNHLYFYWYRQILGQKVEFLVSFYNNEISEKSEIFDDQFSVERPDGSNFTLKIRSTKLEDSAMYFCASSEAQTARLSSGRYEQYFGPGTRLTVT.

The V call is TRBV6-2 or TRBV6-3, the J call TRBJ2-5, with D tentatively TRBD1 or TRBD2 (5 bases each). This CDR3 comprises 16 residues. CDR1 MNHEY and CDR2 SVGEGT come from the germline V gene. The V and J ends lost 10 bases and 5 bases respectively, with 26 bases between them. The CDR3, as DNA: TGTGCCACCAGCGACCGTTATCGGGACGGGTGGGAGACCCAGTACTTC. It specifies CATSDRYRDGWETQYF.

The CDR3 sequence: CASTFSQGIDGYTF. CDR3 in DNA: TGTGCCAGCACCTTCAGTCAGGGGATTGACGGCTACACCTTC. The chain employs TRBV11-2 and TRBJ1-2; TRBD1 might be the D (6 bases). The germline CDR1 and CDR2 sequences are SGHAT and FQNNGV. V shed 7 bases and J shed 8 bases, with 20 bases lying between them. The CDR3 covers 14 residues. The entire variable domain, with the rest obtained from reference TRBV11-2 and TRBJ1-2, is as follows: EAGVAQSPRYKIIEKRQSVAFWCNPISGHATLYWYQQILGQGPKLLIQFQNNGVVDDSQLPKDRFSAERLKGVDSTLKIQPAKLEDSAVYLCASTFSQGIDGYTFGSGTRLTVV.

This clone was found many times. The rearrangement joins TRBV29-1 to TRBJ1-2; 7 bases align to TRBD1. Germline V gene sequence: CDR1 SQVTM, CDR2 ANQGSEA. J gave up 4 bases and V 6 bases, and 8 bases lay outside the gene matches. The CDR3 spans 13 residues. CDR3 in amino acids: CSVATGSLYGYTF. The CDR3 DNA follows: TGCAGCGTCGCGACAGGGTCCCTCTATGGCTACACCTTC.

In the case of this clone: The conserved phenylalanine or tryptophan normally closing the CDR3 is absent here, so this likely arose from a read error. J is TRBJ2-1 and V is TRBV25-1; 9 nucleotides match TRBD2. Trimming removed 6 bases from V and 9 bases from J; junction bases left unmatched: 9. CDR1 MGHDK and CDR2 SYGVNS come from the germline V gene. This CDR3 contains 14 residues. CDR3 DNA sequence: TGTGCCAGCAGGGAGGCGGGAGGGGACAGTGAGCAGTTCCTT. Encoded protein: CASREAGGDSEQFL.

In its sample, this clone was seen a few times. This chain connects TRBV28 to TRBJ2-7, with D unresolved. Germline CDR1 is MDHEN and CDR2 is SYDVKM. The CDR3 is 14 residues long. Trimming pared 6 bases from V and 1 base from J, leaving 13 bases between. CDR3 sequence (DNA): TGTGCCAGCAGGTATGACGTTTCTTCCTACGAGCAGTACTTC. Residues: CASRYDVSSYEQYF.

The sample holds a few counts of this clone. One end of the junction fails to match germline, which may point to a read error. This rearrangement joins TRBV29-1 to TRBJ1-4, with 9 positions matching TRBD1. This CDR3 comprises 14 residues. From germline, CDR1 is SQVTM and CDR2 ANQGSEA. CDR3 region: CSVETGGTNEKLSF. In DNA, the CDR3 is TGCAGCGTTGAGACAGGGGGAACTAATGAAAAACTGTCTTTT.